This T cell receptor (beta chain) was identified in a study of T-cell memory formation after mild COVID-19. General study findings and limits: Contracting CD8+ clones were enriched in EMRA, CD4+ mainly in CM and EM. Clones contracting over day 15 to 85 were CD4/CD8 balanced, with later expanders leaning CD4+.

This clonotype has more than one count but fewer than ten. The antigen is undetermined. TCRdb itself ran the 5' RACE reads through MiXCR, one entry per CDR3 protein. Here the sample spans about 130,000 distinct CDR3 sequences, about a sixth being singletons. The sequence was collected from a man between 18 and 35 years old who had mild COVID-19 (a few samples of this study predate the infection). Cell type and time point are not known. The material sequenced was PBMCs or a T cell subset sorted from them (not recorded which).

In nucleotides, the CDR3 is TGTGCCATCAGTGTTGGCACTGAAGCTTTCTTT. It yields the protein CAISVGTEAFF. The gene calls are TRBV10-3 and TRBJ1-1; D remains unclear. Trimming removed 4 bases from V and 4 bases from J, with 4 bases in between. Germline V CDR1 and CDR2: ENHRY, SYGVKD. This CDR3 has 11 residues.